This T cell receptor (beta chain) is from a study of T cell responses to AZD1222 COVID-19 vaccine. Study conclusions and caveats: Spike-specific TCRs gained breadth and depth after people received two AZD1222 doses. None of the repertoires were sampled until the peak T cell response had passed. Regions left unmutated in variants are reportedly the target of nearly half of spike-specific TCRs. Spike was spanned by vaccine-associated CD4 TCRs, which were dominant at 160-218 and 743-854.

V lost 6 bases and J lost 6, with 8 bases in between. CDR1 MNHEY and CDR2 SVGAGI come from the germline V gene. The CDR3 is 12 amino acids. In regard to this clone: The antigen remains undetermined.

Some clones are missing from TCRdb's copy, which holds only in-frame ones; the method was immunoSEQ multiplex PCR. This sample has roughly 80,000 clones; approximately 90% occur once, and the top ten carry about 3.1%. The starting material was peripheral blood, obtained 28 days after the second AZD1222 dose. This receptor was taken from an adult who received the AZD1222 COVID-19 vaccine. The chain recombines TRBV6-5 with TRBJ2-2; D not certain. The CDR3 sequence: CASRQYPGELFF. The CDR3 DNA reads as TGTGCCAGCAGACAGTACCCCGGGGAGCTGTTTTTT.